These 14 T cell receptor beta chains came from one sample sequenced in a study of blood T cell repertoires in COVID-19. The protocol was immunoSEQ multiplex PCR, while the TCRdb copy is restricted to in-frame clones and leaves out a portion. This table holds approximately 300,000 clones, 85% to 95% found once. Material: PBMCs or T cells enriched from blood (not recorded which). These receptors were taken from a woman aged 25 to 39 who had been exposed to COVID-19.

This clone turned up a few times. The rearrangement links TRBV2 to TRBJ2-3, with D possibly TRBD1 on 6 matching bases. CDR1 is SNHLY, CDR2 FYNNEI, per germline. The V and J ends lost 7 bases and 4 bases respectively, with 15 bases between them. CDR3 size: 14 residues. CDR3 protein: CASTEQGWADTQYF. DNA of the CDR3: TGTGCCAGCACAGAACAGGGTTGGGCAGATACGCAGTATTTT.

The chain links TRBV5-1 to TRBJ1-3, with TRBD1 as a possible D gene (6 bases). CDR1 is SGHRS and CDR2 is YFSETQ in the germline V gene. This CDR3 contains 15 residues. V was trimmed by 0 bases and J by 4 bases, leaving 11 bases between them. The CDR3 nucleotides read TGCGCCAGCAGCTTGGCAGGGGCGCCCGGAAACACCATATATTTT. Its translation: CASSLAGAPGNTIYF. Looking up the rest from reference TRBV5-1 and TRBJ1-3 gives the full variable domain: KAGVTQTPRYLIKTRGQQVTLSCSPISGHRSVSWYQQTPGQGLQFLFEYFSETQRNKGNFPGRFSGRQFSNSRSEMNVSTLELGDSALYLCASSLAGAPGNTIYFGEGSWLTVV.

In this sample, this clone turned up once. The rearrangement uses TRBV18 and TRBJ1-5; 9 bases map to TRBD1. V dropped 3 bases and J dropped 1; count of bases not matched to a gene: 7. Germline V gene lookup returns CDR1 KGHSH and CDR2 LQKENI. There are 17 residues in the CDR3. CDR3 in DNA: TGTGCCAGCTCACCTACCGGGACAGGGATGAGCAATCAGCCCCAGCATTTT. Translated: CASSPTGTGMSNQPQHF.

This rearrangement joins TRBV5-1 to TRBJ2-3, with D possibly matching TRBD2 (6 bases). The CDR3 contains 13 residues. The germline V and J ends were trimmed by 6 bases and 2 bases, with 10 bases remaining between them. The germline gives CDR1 SGHRS, CDR2 YFSETQ. The CDR3 bases are TGCGCCAGCAAGGTAGCGGACACAGATACGCAGTATTTT. It encodes CASKVADTDTQYF.

This clone was recorded once. V is TRBV6-1 and J is TRBJ1-1; TRBD1 matches 8 bases. Germline values: CDR1 MNHNS, CDR2 SASEGT. V shed 1 base and J 3 bases; nucleotides not matched to a gene: 10. The CDR3 contains 17 residues. CDR3 nucleotide sequence: TGTGCCAGCAGTGAAGGGTGGGCAGGGGGCAAGGACACTGAAGCTTTCTTT. It encodes CASSEGWAGGKDTEAFF.

This clone was found once. The chain uses TRBV9 and TRBJ2-5; 11 bases fit TRBD2. This CDR3 has 14 residues. Germline CDR1 and CDR2: SGDLS and YYNGEE. CDR3 sequence: CASGSGGAGETQYF. Here the CDR3 DNA reads TGTGCTAGTGGTAGCGGGGGGGCCGGAGAGACCCAGTACTTC.

The chain has TRBV5-1 and TRBJ1-1, with D perhaps matching TRBD1 (5 bases). Germline values: CDR1 SGHRS, CDR2 YFSETQ. V was shortened by 0 bases and J by 0 bases, with 15 bases between the two germline ends. CDR3 length: 17 amino acids. The CDR3 sequence: CASSLVPQGILNTEAFF. CDR3 DNA sequence: TGCGCCAGCAGCTTGGTCCCCCAGGGCATTTTGAACACTGAAGCTTTCTTT.

This clone was observed a handful of times. The chain is built from TRBV4-3 and TRBJ1-1; D possibly corresponds to TRBD1 (5 bases). Germline lookup yields CDR1 LGHNA and CDR2 YSLEER. Trimming pared 0 bases from V and 0 bases from J, leaving 14 bases between. This CDR3 spans 17 amino acids. The CDR3 DNA is TGCGCCAGCAGCCAAGATTTTTCAGGGAACATGAACACTGAAGCTTTCTTT. Translating gives CASSQDFSGNMNTEAFF.

This clone was counted a single time. V usage is TRBV19 and J usage is TRBJ1-1; 10 bases are a match to TRBD1. CDR3 size: 15 residues. Trimming cost V 4 bases and J 5 bases; bases outside gene matches: 7. The germline V gene has CDR1 LNHDA and CDR2 SQIVND (reference sequence). CDR3 residues: CASSRGQGRVTEAFF. CDR3 DNA: TGTGCCAGTAGTAGGGGACAGGGGCGGGTTACTGAAGCTTTCTTT. The full variable domain, in which reference TRBV19 and TRBJ1-1 provide the parts outside the CDR3, is DGGITQSPKYLFRKEGQNVTLSCEQNLNHDAMYWYRQDPGQGLRLIYYSQIVNDFQKGDIAEGYSVSREKKESFPLTVTSAQKNPTAFYLCASSRGQGRVTEAFFGQGTRLTVV.

The chain employs TRBV5-4 and TRBJ2-2, with D perhaps matching TRBD1 (6 bases). The CDR3 runs to 14 residues. From germline, CDR1 is SGHNT and CDR2 YYREEE (reference sequence). With 2 bases removed from V and 4 bases from J, the gap between germline ends came to 9 bases. The CDR3 is CASSFLQGTGELFF. The CDR3 coding sequence is TGTGCCAGCAGCTTCCTACAGGGCACCGGGGAGCTGTTTTTT.

This rearrangement joins TRBV2 to TRBJ1-3, with 7 positions matching TRBD1. From germline, CDR1 is SNHLY and CDR2 FYNNEI. The length of the CDR3 is 19 residues. The J segment lost 0 bases and the V segment lost 1 base, leaving 12 bases of the junction unmatched. The chain's CDR3 is CASSEDSWDRRNSGNTIYF. In nucleotides, the CDR3 is TGTGCCAGCAGTGAAGATTCTTGGGACAGACGTAACTCTGGAAACACCATATATTTT.

The rearrangement links TRBV7-2 to TRBJ1-6; D remains unclear. This CDR3 is 12 amino acids long. From germline, CDR1 is SGHTA and CDR2 FQGNSA. V gave up 4 bases and J gave up 4 bases, with 2 bases separating them. This chain's CDR3 is CASSSYNSPLHF. CDR3 in DNA: TGTGCCAGCAGCTCTTATAATTCACCCCTCCACTTT.

V is TRBV3-1 (or the pseudogene TRBV3-2) and J is TRBJ1-2; 7 bases are shared with TRBD1. CDR3 length equals 13 residues. Trimming took 5 bases from V and 2 from J; bases not matched to a gene: 2. Germline CDR1 LGHDT, CDR2 YNNKEL (reference sequence). CDR3 residues: CASSYRGNYGYTF. The CDR3, as DNA: TGTGCCAGCAGCTACAGGGGAAACTATGGCTACACCTTC.

The chain links TRBV5-1 to TRBJ1-1; D call uncertain. The CDR3 contains 14 residues. V gave up 0 bases and J gave up 0 bases, with 6 bases separating them. Germline assignment: CDR1 SGHRS and CDR2 YFSETQ. CDR3 nucleotide sequence: TGCGCCAGCAGCTTGGACAGATTGAACACTGAAGCTTTCTTT. This codes for CASSLDRLNTEAFF.